What follows are 11 T cell receptor beta chains derived from one specimen sequenced in a study of Ad26.COV2.S vaccination and SARS-CoV-2 variants. Treatment noted: roughly 18 received Ad26.COV2.S at low or high dose, single or two shots; 5 received placebo; per-sample allocation not given. Sampling happened 63 days after the first vaccine or placebo injection. Sequencing used immunoSEQ multiplex PCR; TCRdb keeps in-frame clones, though not all of them. The table records 250,000 or so clones, 87% of them present only once. The sample in question was peripheral blood, obtained in a trial of Ad26.COV2.S vaccine versus placebo. These receptors all stem from a person between 18 and 65 years old who received the Ad26.COV2.S COVID-19 vaccine or a placebo.

V gene TRBV10-1 combines with J gene TRBJ2-1; D not certain. Germline CDR1 is WNHNN and CDR2 is SYGVQD (reference sequence). The CDR3 spans 11 residues. V was shortened by 6 bases and J by 8 bases, with 8 bases between the two germline ends. CDR3 bases: TGCGCCAGCAGACAAGGATATGAGCAGTTCTTC. It translates to CASRQGYEQFF.

The chain carries TRBV30 and TRBJ1-2; 10 nucleotides line up with TRBD1. The CDR3 has 14 residues. V gave up 1 base and J gave up 6 bases; unmatched junction bases: 5. Per germline, CDR1 GTSNPN and CDR2 SVGIG (reference sequence). Written as DNA, the CDR3 is TGTGCCTGGAGTGGGGGGACAGGGGATAATGGCTACACCTTC. Its translation is CAWSGGTGDNGYTF.

This clone has a handful of counts. V usage is TRBV7-8 and J usage is TRBJ2-7, with 11 bases fitting TRBD1. With 1 base clipped from V and 1 base from J, the junction kept 6 bases outside the gene matches. Germline CDR1 SGHVS, CDR2 FQNEAQ. There are 17 residues in the CDR3. The CDR3 bases are TGTGCCAGCAGCTTAGGGACAGGGGGCTTAACTTCCTACGAGCAGTACTTC. It encodes CASSLGTGGLTSYEQYF.

This sequence joins TRBV7-9 and TRBJ1-5; D ambiguous. This CDR3 is built from 12 residues. V lost 4 bases to trimming and J lost 13 bases, with 14 bases between them. Looked up from germline, CDR1 is SEHNR and CDR2 is FQNEAQ (reference sequence). The CDR3 nucleotides are TGTGCCAGCAGCTCCCAACCGGGAGAACAGCATTTT. As protein: CASSSQPGEQHF. The full variable domain, its missing parts supplied by reference TRBV7-9 and TRBJ1-5, is DTGVSQNPRHKITKRGQNVTFRCDPISEHNRLYWYRQTLGQGPEFLTYFQNEAQLEKSRLLSDRFSAERPKGSFSTLEIQRTEQGDSAMYLCASSSQPGEQHFGDGTRLSIL.

This clone was seen a single time. The chain couples TRBV28 to TRBJ2-1, with 8 bases identical to TRBD2. Unmatched junction bases numbered 4, after V lost 5 bases and J lost 1 base. The germline V gene has CDR1 MDHEN and CDR2 SYDVKM. The CDR3 covers 15 residues. The CDR3 sequence: CASSLSGGSYNEQFF. In nucleotides, the CDR3 is TGTGCCAGCAGTCTCAGCGGGGGTTCCTACAATGAGCAGTTCTTC.

The chain joins TRBV2 to TRBJ1-3, with D uncertain. Germline assignment: CDR1 SNHLY and CDR2 FYNNEI. Trimming stripped 7 bases from V and 0 bases from J, with 13 bases between. The CDR3 is made up of 15 amino acids. The CDR3 reads CASTRGTGSGNTIYF. CDR3 bases: TGTGCCAGCACTCGAGGTACCGGCTCTGGAAACACCATATATTTT.

The V and J genes are TRBV12-5 and TRBJ2-1; the match to TRBD1 covers 7 bases. Trimming at V came to 0 bases and at J to 9 bases, leaving 8 bases not matched to a gene. Germline CDR1 and CDR2: LGHNT and FRNRAP. CDR3 length equals 15 residues. The CDR3 DNA follows: TGTGCTAGTGGTTTGGTTGAGGGGGCCTCGGGTGAGCAGTTCTTC. The encoded protein is CASGLVEGASGEQFF.

This clone was seen a single time. V is TRBV9 and J is TRBJ1-2; 10 nucleotides align to TRBD1. The J segment lost 8 bases and the V segment lost 0 bases, leaving 4 bases of the junction unmatched. The CDR3 is made up of 14 amino acids. CDR1 and CDR2 from the germline V gene are SGDLS and YYNGEE. The CDR3 DNA follows: TGTGCCAGCAGCGTAGCCGGGACAGGGGTCGGCTACACCTTC. Amino acid sequence: CASSVAGTGVGYTF.

The chain combines TRBV14 with TRBJ2-1; 7 nucleotides agree with TRBD1. The CDR3 is 16 amino acids. The germline gives CDR1 SGHDN, CDR2 FVKESK. After removal of 1 base from V and 4 bases from J, the junction contained 7 bases not matched to a gene. DNA for the CDR3: TGTGCCAGCAGCCAAGCTCCGGGACAGATATACAATGAGCAGTTCTTC. It yields the protein CASSQAPGQIYNEQFF.

This clone appeared a few times. The chain couples TRBV11-2 to TRBJ1-1; D is perhaps TRBD1 (5 bases). V was shortened by 1 base and J by 7 bases, with 10 bases between the two germline ends. Germline V gene sequence: CDR1 SGHAT, CDR2 FQNNGV. CDR3 size: 13 residues. This chain's CDR3 is CASSLGVQVEAFF. The CDR3 region has the DNA TGTGCCAGCAGCTTAGGCGTACAGGTTGAAGCTTTCTTT.

In this sample, this clone turned up a few times. This chain uses TRBV7-3 with TRBJ1-4, with no clear D. The CDR3 runs 13 residues. V dropped 0 bases and J dropped 8 bases, with 7 bases sitting between them. CDR1 is SGHTA and CDR2 is FQGTGA in the germline V gene. CDR3 amino acids: CASSLTTGEKLFF. The CDR3 bases are TGTGCCAGCAGCTTAACTACGGGGGAAAAACTGTTTTTT. The full variable domain, rest sourced from reference TRBV7-3 and TRBJ1-4, is GAGVSQTPSNKVTEKGKYVELRCDPISGHTALYWYRQSLGQGPEFLIYFQGTGAADDSGLPNDRFFAVRPEGSVSTLKIQRTERGDSAVYLCASSLTTGEKLFFGSGTQLSVL.